One and the same sample provided the 28 T cell receptor beta chains below, sequenced in a study of CD8 T cells in Susac syndrome. Reverse transcription of roughly 0.45 to 1 ug RNA was carried out with random hexamers. From the immunoSEQ multiplex PCR reads, TCRdb called clonotypes with MiXCR, one entry per CDR3 protein. This sample has roughly 200,000 distinct CDR3 sequences; around 95% occur once, and the top ten carry about 0.093%. Sequenced input: CD4+ T cells from PBMCs. These receptors originate from a human donor with multiple sclerosis.

The V and J genes are TRBV12-5 and TRBJ1-2; D is ambiguous. Germline CDR1 LGHNT, CDR2 FRNRAP. The CDR3 has 17 residues. The V and J ends lost 5 bases and 2 bases respectively, with 21 bases between them. CDR3 in amino acids: CASGGTRREGRNYGYTF. The CDR3 DNA reads TGTGCTAGTGGTGGCACGAGGAGGGAGGGTAGGAACTATGGCTACACCTTC.

The CDR3 loop is CASSPGARGNEKLFF. In DNA form, the CDR3 reads TGTGCCAGCAGCCCAGGGGCCAGGGGCAATGAAAAACTGTTTTTT. This chain uses TRBV11-2 with TRBJ1-4, with D possibly being TRBD1 (6 bases). Germline CDR1 is SGHAT and CDR2 is FQNNGV. The CDR3 contains 15 residues. Trimming removed 5 bases from V and 5 bases from J, with 15 bases in between.

The chain carries TRBV7-2 and TRBJ2-3, with a weak D call TRBD2 (7 bases). CDR3 length: 15 amino acids. V was shortened by 5 bases and J by 2 bases, with 14 bases between the two germline ends. Germline CDR1 SGHTA, CDR2 FQGNSA. The CDR3 nucleotides are TGTGCCAGCAGCCCCGTAGGGGGGGCCACAGATACGCAGTATTTT. It codes for CASSPVGGATDTQYF.

V is TRBV30 and J is TRBJ2-5; D call uncertain. The V gene's germline CDR1 is GTSNPN and CDR2 SVGIG (reference sequence). Between the trimmed V and J ends, which lost 2 bases and 0 bases, there was a span of 4 bases. This CDR3 is built from 12 residues. This CDR3 reads CAWSLDQETQYF. CDR3 coding DNA: TGTGCCTGGAGTCTAGACCAAGAGACCCAGTACTTC.

The chain uses TRBV29-1 and TRBJ1-4, with 8 bases identical to TRBD1. V shed 4 bases and J 7 bases; nucleotides not matched to a gene: 8. Germline loops: CDR1 SQVTM, CDR2 ANQGSEA. This CDR3 spans 14 amino acids. CDR3 sequence reads: CSVVRAGGPEKLFF. The CDR3 nucleotides are TGCAGCGTTGTTCGGGCAGGGGGCCCTGAAAAACTGTTTTTT.

V and J are TRBV5-1 and TRBJ2-5; TRBD2 aligns across 11 bases. This CDR3 comprises 14 residues. With 1 base clipped from V and 5 bases from J, the junction kept 1 base outside the gene matches. Germline V gene sequence: CDR1 SGHRS, CDR2 YFSETQ. DNA for the CDR3: TGCGCCAGCAGCTTGTCTAGCGGGGGGGAGACCCAGTACTTC. As protein: CASSLSSGGETQYF.

DNA for the CDR3: TGTGCCACCAGCAGAGGCACAGGAAGTAGCAATCAGCCCCAGCATTTT. This codes for CATSRGTGSSNQPQHF. V is TRBV15 and J is TRBJ1-5; a weak D match, TRBD1 (5 bases). Germline V lookup: CDR1 LNHNV, CDR2 YYDKDF (reference sequence). The CDR3 sequence is 16 residues long. The V and J ends lost 1 base and 0 bases respectively, with 10 bases between them.

The rearrangement links TRBV9 to TRBJ1-2; possibly TRBD1 for D (6 bases). V lost 0 bases and J 5 bases, leaving 14 bases between the germline ends. CDR3 length: 15 amino acids. Germline V gene data show CDR1 as SGDLS and CDR2 as YYNGEE. CDR3 protein: CASSVDGQFAYGYTF. For the CDR3, the DNA is TGTGCCAGCAGCGTAGACGGACAGTTTGCGTATGGCTACACCTTC.

This chain joins TRBV5-1 and TRBJ2-2; no definite D call. This CDR3 has 14 amino acids. Germline lookup yields CDR1 SGHRS and CDR2 YFSETQ. V dropped 0 bases and J dropped 5 bases, with 8 bases sitting between them. CDR3 nucleotide sequence: TGCGCCAGCAGCTTGGATACCCGTACCGGGGAGCTGTTTTTT. Translating gives CASSLDTRTGELFF.

The chain combines TRBV5-6 with TRBJ2-3; no clear D gene. The germline V gene encodes CDR1 SGHDT and CDR2 YYEEEE. Deletions cut 2 bases from V and 4 bases from J, with 5 bases between. CDR3 size: 12 residues. The CDR3 loop reads CASSFGADTQYF. The CDR3 region has the DNA TGTGCCAGCAGCTTTGGCGCAGATACGCAGTATTTT.

The chain employs TRBV29-1 and TRBJ2-3; 7 bases align to TRBD2. The V segment lost 6 bases and the J segment 4 bases; nucleotides outside the gene matches: 7. CDR1 is SQVTM and CDR2 is ANQGSEA in the germline V gene. The CDR3 sequence is 13 residues long. CDR3 region: CSVGEGVADTQYF. The CDR3 bases are TGCAGCGTCGGGGAGGGAGTGGCAGATACGCAGTATTTT.

This clonotype was seen just once. This rearrangement joins TRBV20-1 to TRBJ1-5; D gene uncertain. V was clipped by 4 bases and J by 0 bases, with 13 bases between them. The germline V gene has CDR1 DFQATT and CDR2 SNEGSKA (reference sequence). This CDR3 contains 15 residues. CDR3 loop: CSAKTSTHSNQPQHF. In nucleotides, the CDR3 is TGCAGTGCTAAGACCTCAACTCATAGCAATCAGCCCCAGCATTTT.

The V call is TRBV15, the J call TRBJ2-5, with D hard to call. There are 13 residues in the CDR3. Germline V gives CDR1 LNHNV, CDR2 YYDKDF (reference sequence). Trimming left V 3 bases short and J 6 bases short, with 11 bases between. In DNA form, the CDR3 reads TGTGCCACCAGCAGCACGGTGACAAAGACCCAGTACTTC. This sequence encodes CATSSTVTKTQYF.

The chain couples TRBV28 to TRBJ2-7; 9 nucleotides line up with TRBD1. The CDR3 length is 14 residues. V shed 5 bases and J 3 bases; nucleotides not matched to a gene: 5. Germline V gives CDR1 MDHEN, CDR2 SYDVKM. CDR3 protein: CASSTPTGGYEQYF. Written as DNA, the CDR3 is TGTGCCAGCAGTACTCCGACAGGGGGCTACGAGCAGTACTTC.

The rearrangement joins TRBV18 to TRBJ1-1, with 8 bases fitting TRBD1. V shed 2 bases, J shed 4 bases, and the junction held 9 bases outside the gene matches. In germline, CDR1 is KGHSH, CDR2 LQKENI. The CDR3 is made up of 16 amino acids. The CDR3 here is CASSPTRGLGSTEAFF. CDR3 nucleotides: TGTGCCAGCTCACCAACCAGGGGGCTTGGGAGCACTGAAGCTTTCTTT.

The CDR3 loop is CASSLSWGQPQHF. As DNA, the CDR3 is TGTGCCAGCAGCTTAAGTTGGGGTCAGCCCCAGCATTTT. This chain connects TRBV7-3 to TRBJ1-5; D is ambiguous. V lost 1 base and J 6 bases, leaving 7 bases between the germline ends. Germline CDR1 SGHTA, CDR2 FQGTGA. The length of the CDR3 is 13 residues.

Written as DNA, the CDR3 is TGCAGTGCTGACCGGGACAGGGAGGTCGATACGCAGTATTTT. Amino acid sequence: CSADRDREVDTQYF. The V and J genes are TRBV20-1 and TRBJ2-3, with 9 bases lining up with TRBD1. V lost 5 bases, J lost 6 bases, and 9 bases stayed unmatched. CDR3 length: 14 amino acids. The germline gives CDR1 DFQATT, CDR2 SNEGSKA (reference sequence).

The V call is TRBV20-1, the J call TRBJ1-2; TRBD1 agrees at 7 bases. The CDR3 spans 13 residues. The V and J ends lost 7 bases and 5 bases, in that order; junction bases with no gene match: 10. The V gene's germline CDR1 is DFQATT and CDR2 SNEGSKA (reference sequence). In DNA, the CDR3 is TGCAGTGGTTTAGACAGGGCCCGGTATGGCTACACCTTC. Translated: CSGLDRARYGYTF.

The chain carries TRBV12-3 or TRBV12-4 and TRBJ1-6; possibly TRBD1 for D (6 bases). The CDR3 extends over 16 amino acids. The ends were cut back, 5 bases at V and 10 bases at J, with 21 bases in the middle. Written as DNA, the CDR3 is TGTGCCAGCAGTCGACAGGACCCCATCGGGGCATCACCCCTCCACTTT. This gives the protein CASSRQDPIGASPLHF.

The rearrangement joins TRBV29-1 to TRBJ2-7; the match to TRBD1 covers 8 bases. From germline, CDR1 is SQVTM and CDR2 ANQGSEA. V was pared by 7 bases and J by 2 bases, with 10 bases of the junction left unmatched. This CDR3 has 14 residues. In DNA form, the CDR3 reads TGCAGCGCTACAAGGACAGGGAACCCCTACGAGCAGTACTTC. It yields the protein CSATRTGNPYEQYF.

The chain has TRBV2 and TRBJ1-1; D is undetermined. The V gene's germline CDR1 is SNHLY and CDR2 FYNNEI. Between the trimmed V and J ends, which lost 5 bases and 4 bases, there was a span of 11 bases. The CDR3 length is 13 residues. The CDR3 nucleotides read TGTGCCAGCAGTCCTAGGACTGGCACTGAAGCTTTCTTT. It translates to CASSPRTGTEAFF.

The V call is TRBV7-6, the J call TRBJ1-5, with TRBD1 matching over 7 bases. CDR3 length: 13 amino acids. The V gene's germline CDR1 is SGHVS and CDR2 FNYEAQ. With 5 bases clipped from V and 7 bases from J, the junction kept 5 bases outside the gene matches. In DNA form, the CDR3 reads TGTGCCAGCAGCGACAGGGCGAGGCAGCCCCAGCATTTT. Amino acid sequence: CASSDRARQPQHF.

The chain has TRBV10-3 and TRBJ1-2, with 7 bases identical to TRBD1. CDR1 and CDR2 from the germline V gene are ENHRY and SYGVKD. There are 14 residues in the CDR3. J gave up 1 base and V 8 bases, and 7 bases lay outside the gene matches. CDR3: CAIGQGGFNYGYTF. CDR3 DNA: TGTGCCATCGGCCAGGGGGGTTTTAACTATGGCTACACCTTC.

The rearrangement uses TRBV5-1 and TRBJ2-3; D ambiguous. From germline, CDR1 is SGHRS and CDR2 YFSETQ. Trimming took off 2 bases at V and 3 bases at J, with 4 bases between the two ends. The CDR3 is made up of 12 amino acids. CDR3 DNA sequence: TGCGCCAGCAGCTTTCGTACAGATACGCAGTATTTT. The encoded protein is CASSFRTDTQYF.

V gene TRBV4-1 combines with J gene TRBJ2-5; no clear D gene. The V and J ends lost 1 base and 5 bases respectively, with 8 bases between them. This CDR3 region has 13 residues. Germline lookup yields CDR1 MGHRA and CDR2 YSYEKL. The CDR3 region has the DNA TGCGCCAGCAGCCAAGTTCCGTTGGAGACCCAGTACTTC. It encodes CASSQVPLETQYF.

The V gene is TRBV5-1, the J gene TRBJ2-1; no firm D call. The V gene lost 2 bases and the J gene lost 7 bases, with 7 bases spanning the gap. The CDR3 extends over 12 amino acids. The germline V gene encodes CDR1 SGHRS and CDR2 YFSETQ. CDR3 region: CASSLGKNEQFF. CDR3 bases: TGCGCCAGCAGCTTAGGCAAGAATGAGCAGTTCTTC.

The chain joins TRBV27 to TRBJ2-7, with D perhaps TRBD1 (6 bases). V lost 3 bases and J lost 2, with 11 bases in between. CDR3 size: 14 residues. Germline values: CDR1 MNHEY, CDR2 SMNVEV (reference sequence). The CDR3 DNA reads TGTGCCAGCAGTTTCATCCCAGGGGCCTACGAGCAGTACTTC. Amino acids: CASSFIPGAYEQYF.

This clonotype appeared a single time. This chain links TRBV2 with TRBJ2-1; 13 nucleotides align to TRBD2. CDR3 length equals 15 residues. Germline V gene lookup returns CDR1 SNHLY and CDR2 FYNNEI. V dropped 6 bases and J dropped 9; count of bases not matched to a gene: 8. CDR3 amino acids: CASSGLAGAVGEQFF. CDR3 nucleotides: TGTGCCAGCAGCGGACTAGCGGGGGCGGTTGGTGAGCAGTTCTTC.